These T cell receptor beta chains were read from a single sample in a study of OX40 agonist ivuxolimab in advanced cancers. Sequenced by immunoSEQ multiplex PCR; TCRdb stores in-frame clones only, minus some. This sample has around 53,000 clones, with over 90% found just once. The sample in question was CD4+ or CD8+ T cells sorted from blood, obtained in a trial of the OX40 agonist ivuxolimab. The receptors were sampled from an adult with an advanced solid tumor such as melanoma, head and neck, liver or kidney cancer. CDR3s include the opening cysteine and the closing phenylalanine or tryptophan. Each record gives: V gene, D gene, J gene, clone size, CDR3 protein, CDR3 DNA. D genes are given only for firm matches. Clone sizes are given selectively: once, few, many, or a class where the clone is expanded.

V gene: TRBV6-6; D gene: TRBD1; J gene: TRBJ2-7; clone size: -; CDR3 protein: CASTPRDRRYEQYF; CDR3 DNA: TGTGCCAGCACCCCTCGGGACAGGCGCTACGAGCAGTACTTC
V gene: TRBV9; D gene: -; J gene: TRBJ2-2; clone size: few; CDR3 protein: CASSPPGGENTGELFF; CDR3 DNA: TGTGCCAGCAGCCCCCCCGGAGGGGAGAACACCGGGGAGCTGTTTTTT
V gene: TRBV15; D gene: TRBD2; J gene: TRBJ2-7; clone size: -; CDR3 protein: CATSRGGVTSGSYEQYF; CDR3 DNA: TGTGCCACCAGCAGAGGGGGAGTGACTAGCGGGAGTTACGAGCAGTACTTC
V gene: TRBV19; D gene: -; J gene: TRBJ1-4; clone size: -; CDR3 protein: CASSGGGGHANEKLFF; CDR3 DNA: TGTGCCAGTAGTGGTGGAGGGGGACACGCAAATGAAAAACTGTTTTTT
V gene: TRBV5-6; D gene: TRBD2; J gene: TRBJ2-3; clone size: -; CDR3 protein: CASSLGASGFLTDTQYF; CDR3 DNA: TGTGCCAGCAGCTTGGGGGCTAGCGGCTTTCTCACAGATACGCAGTATTTT
V gene: TRBV7-9; D gene: -; J gene: TRBJ2-1; clone size: -; CDR3 protein: CASSLVRYEQFF; CDR3 DNA: TGTGCCAGCAGCTTAGTAAGGTATGAGCAGTTCTTC
V gene: TRBV27; D gene: TRBD2; J gene: TRBJ2-7; clone size: -; CDR3 protein: CASSPGTSGRNEQYF; CDR3 DNA: TGTGCCAGCAGTCCCGGGACTAGCGGGAGGAACGAGCAGTACTTC
V gene: TRBV6-5; D gene: -; J gene: TRBJ1-5; clone size: -; CDR3 protein: CASSYRDNQPQHF; CDR3 DNA: TGTGCCAGCAGTTACCGGGACAATCAGCCCCAGCATTTT
V gene: TRBV4-1; D gene: -; J gene: TRBJ1-4; clone size: once; CDR3 protein: CASSQTGGYEKLFF; CDR3 DNA: TGCGCCAGCAGCCAGACCGGGGGCTATGAAAAACTGTTTTTT
V gene: TRBV7-9; D gene: -; J gene: TRBJ2-3; clone size: once; CDR3 protein: CASSLAEGFTDTQYF; CDR3 DNA: TGTGCCAGCAGCTTAGCGGAAGGTTTCACAGATACGCAGTATTTT
V gene: TRBV9; D gene: -; J gene: TRBJ1-1; clone size: -; CDR3 protein: CASSAGTEAFF; CDR3 DNA: TGTGCCAGCAGCGCCGGGACAGAAGCTTTCTTT
V gene: TRBV28; D gene: -; J gene: TRBJ1-4; clone size: large; CDR3 protein: CASRPETGRYEKLFF; CDR3 DNA: TGTGCCAGCAGACCTGAGACAGGACGATATGAAAAACTGTTTTTT
V gene: TRBV7-6; D gene: TRBD2; J gene: TRBJ2-1; clone size: -; CDR3 protein: CATSGRSDEQFF; CDR3 DNA: TGTGCCACGAGCGGGAGAAGTGATGAGCAGTTCTTC
V gene: TRBV19; D gene: -; J gene: TRBJ2-5; clone size: -; CDR3 protein: CASSIGAGPREAQYF; CDR3 DNA: TGTGCCAGTAGTATAGGTGCAGGGCCAAGAGAGGCCCAGTACTTC
V gene: TRBV6-5; D gene: TRBD2; J gene: TRBJ2-1; clone size: -; CDR3 protein: CASSPRHLAGGPWFF; CDR3 DNA: TGTGCCAGCAGCCCCCGTCACCTAGCGGGAGGGCCTTGGTTCTTC
V gene: TRBV14; D gene: -; J gene: TRBJ1-3; clone size: -; CDR3 protein: CASSGLGSGNTIYF; CDR3 DNA: TGTGCCAGCAGCGGACTGGGCTCTGGAAACACCATATATTTT
V gene: TRBV15; D gene: TRBD2; J gene: TRBJ2-1; clone size: -; CDR3 protein: CATSRVVGGPNEQFF; CDR3 DNA: TGTGCCACCAGCAGAGTCGTGGGAGGGCCGAATGAGCAGTTCTTC
V gene: TRBV9; D gene: TRBD1; J gene: TRBJ1-6; clone size: once; CDR3 protein: CASSVGLAGGNSPLHF; CDR3 DNA: TGTGCCAGCAGCGTAGGTCTGGCAGGGGGCAATTCACCCCTCCACTTT
V gene: TRBV27; D gene: -; J gene: TRBJ2-1; clone size: once; CDR3 protein: CASSLWRGTDEQFF; CDR3 DNA: TGTGCCAGCAGTTTATGGAGGGGTACGGATGAGCAGTTCTTC
V gene: TRBV27; D gene: -; J gene: TRBJ1-2; clone size: -; CDR3 protein: CASMGHPNYGYTF; CDR3 DNA: TGTGCCAGCATGGGCCACCCTAACTATGGCTACACCTTC
V gene: TRBV19; D gene: -; J gene: TRBJ1-5; clone size: -; CDR3 protein: CASGQYGDSNQPQHF; CDR3 DNA: TGCGCCTCCGGTCAGTACGGGGATAGCAATCAGCCCCAGCATTTT
V gene: TRBV2; D gene: TRBD1; J gene: TRBJ2-3; clone size: -; CDR3 protein: CASSVPGTGGNRPTDTQYF; CDR3 DNA: TGTGCCAGCAGTGTCCCCGGGACAGGGGGAAATAGGCCCACAGATACGCAGTATTTT
V gene: TRBV4-1; D gene: TRBD1; J gene: TRBJ2-1; clone size: -; CDR3 protein: CASSQERDRGLDEQFF; CDR3 DNA: TGCGCCAGCAGCCAAGAAAGGGACAGGGGTCTTGATGAGCAGTTCTTC
V gene: TRBV19; D gene: TRBD2; J gene: TRBJ2-1; clone size: -; CDR3 protein: CASSDGTSGTGEQFF; CDR3 DNA: TGTGCCAGTAGTGACGGGACTAGCGGGACCGGTGAGCAGTTCTTC
V gene: TRBV5-1; D gene: TRBD1; J gene: TRBJ2-2; clone size: -; CDR3 protein: CASSFGTGGRANTGELFF; CDR3 DNA: TGCGCCAGCAGCTTCGGGACAGGGGGTCGCGCGAACACCGGGGAGCTGTTTTTT
V gene: TRBV29-1; D gene: -; J gene: TRBJ2-5; clone size: -; CDR3 protein: CSVEGLGREETQYF; CDR3 DNA: TGCAGCGTTGAAGGTTTGGGCAGGGAAGAGACCCAGTACTTC
V gene: TRBV5-6; D gene: -; J gene: TRBJ1-2; clone size: -; CDR3 protein: CASSLGAGTGYGYTF; CDR3 DNA: TGTGCCAGCAGCTTGGGGGCAGGGACTGGATATGGCTACACCTTC
V gene: TRBV5-6; D gene: -; J gene: TRBJ1-6; clone size: few; CDR3 protein: CASSFVGPSPPLHF; CDR3 DNA: TGTGCCAGCAGCTTCGTGGGACCAAGTCCACCCCTCCACTTT
V gene: TRBV7-9; D gene: TRBD1; J gene: TRBJ2-2; clone size: -; CDR3 protein: CASSLEAGGADTGELFF; CDR3 DNA: TGTGCCAGCAGCTTAGAGGCAGGGGGCGCCGACACCGGGGAGCTGTTTTTT
V gene: TRBV7-9; D gene: -; J gene: TRBJ1-4; clone size: -; CDR3 protein: CASSSYPRKDEKLFF; CDR3 DNA: TGTGCCAGCAGCTCATATCCGAGGAAGGACGAAAAACTGTTTTTT
V gene: TRBV5-6; D gene: TRBD2; J gene: TRBJ2-5; clone size: -; CDR3 protein: CASSLSGTSGMLYQETQYF; CDR3 DNA: TGTGCCAGCAGCTTATCCGGGACTAGCGGGATGTTGTACCAAGAGACCCAGTACTTC
V gene: TRBV19; D gene: TRBD2; J gene: TRBJ2-1; clone size: -; CDR3 protein: CASSIVAGGLYNEQFF; CDR3 DNA: TGTGCCAGTAGTATTGTGGCGGGAGGCCTCTACAATGAGCAGTTCTTC
V gene: TRBV6-5; D gene: TRBD1; J gene: TRBJ1-1; clone size: -; CDR3 protein: CASSSDRGVVDTEAFF; CDR3 DNA: TGTGCCAGCAGTTCCGACAGGGGGGTGGTGGACACTGAAGCTTTCTTT
V gene: TRBV28; D gene: -; J gene: TRBJ1-1; clone size: -; CDR3 protein: CASSARLNTEAFF; CDR3 DNA: TGTGCCAGCAGTGCGAGACTTAACACTGAAGCTTTCTTT
V gene: TRBV15; D gene: -; J gene: TRBJ1-1; clone size: once; CDR3 protein: CATSGATNTEAFF; CDR3 DNA: TGTGCCACCTCAGGGGCCACGAACACTGAAGCTTTCTTT
V gene: TRBV4-1; D gene: TRBD1; J gene: TRBJ1-5; clone size: -; CDR3 protein: CASSQDRGFQPQHF; CDR3 DNA: TGCGCCAGCAGCCAGGACAGGGGGTTCCAGCCCCAGCATTTT
V gene: TRBV7-9; D gene: TRBD2; J gene: TRBJ2-1; clone size: -; CDR3 protein: CASSSLLAGLTGYNEQFF; CDR3 DNA: TGTGCCAGCAGTTCTCTACTAGCGGGTTTAACCGGATACAATGAGCAGTTCTTC
V gene: TRBV6-5; D gene: TRBD1; J gene: TRBJ2-1; clone size: -; CDR3 protein: CASSQPDRGIVEQFF; CDR3 DNA: TGTGCCAGCAGCCAACCGGACAGGGGAATTGTTGAGCAGTTCTTC
V gene: TRBV29-1; D gene: -; J gene: TRBJ2-7; clone size: -; CDR3 protein: CSAEGGSGNSYEQYF; CDR3 DNA: TGCAGCGCCGAAGGGGGTAGCGGAAACTCCTACGAGCAGTACTTC
V gene: TRBV5-6; D gene: TRBD2; J gene: TRBJ2-1; clone size: -; CDR3 protein: CASSLAGAYNEQFF; CDR3 DNA: TGTGCCAGCAGCTTAGCGGGAGCCTACAATGAGCAGTTCTTC
V gene: TRBV13; D gene: -; J gene: TRBJ2-7; clone size: -; CDR3 protein: CASSLGLVPYEQYF; CDR3 DNA: TGTGCCAGCAGCTTAGGACTAGTCCCCTACGAGCAGTACTTC